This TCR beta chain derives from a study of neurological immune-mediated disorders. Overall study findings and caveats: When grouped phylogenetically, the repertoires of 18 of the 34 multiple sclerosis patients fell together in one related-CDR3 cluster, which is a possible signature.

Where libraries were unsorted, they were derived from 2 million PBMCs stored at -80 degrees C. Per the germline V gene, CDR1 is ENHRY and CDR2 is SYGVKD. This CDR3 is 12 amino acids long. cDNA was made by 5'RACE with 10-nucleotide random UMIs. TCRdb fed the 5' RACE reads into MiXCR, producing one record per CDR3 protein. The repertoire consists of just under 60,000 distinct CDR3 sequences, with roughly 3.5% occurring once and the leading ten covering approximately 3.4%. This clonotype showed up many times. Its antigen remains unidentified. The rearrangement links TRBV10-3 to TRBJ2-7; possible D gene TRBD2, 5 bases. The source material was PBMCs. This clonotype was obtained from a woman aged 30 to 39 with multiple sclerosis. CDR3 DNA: TGTGACAGCTGGCGGGCCACCTACGAGCAGTACTTC. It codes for CDSWRATYEQYF.